These 7 T cell receptor beta chains originate from one sample sequenced in a study of cytomegalovirus exposure and HLA in healthy donors (dated by TCRdb to 2016 to 2017). The library came from the immunoSEQ multiplex PCR assay. For the multiplex PCR, a mixture combining 60 forward primers for TCR Vbeta segments and 13 reverse primers for TCR Jbeta segments was used. TCRdb retrieved this table from immuneACCESS and kept in-frame rearrangements only. Not all clones are present; in checked studies, unresolved V genes account for under half, and no reason is known for the remainder. The sample's table covers 190,000 or so clones. Less than 0.85% of the sample rests with the top ten. The sample consisted of PBMCs. These receptors all stem from a boy younger than 18 in good health and CMV-seronegative.

The chain couples TRBV9 to TRBJ2-3, with 7 positions matching TRBD2. Germline-derived CDR1 and CDR2 are SGDLS and YYNGEE. This CDR3 is 13 amino acids long. The trim removed 4 bases at V and 6 bases at J, leaving 5 bases unmatched. The CDR3 DNA reads as TGTGCCAGCAGCCGGGACTATTGGGATACGCAGTATTTT. Translated: CASSRDYWDTQYF.

The chain recombines TRBV4-1 with TRBJ2-3, with D maybe TRBD2 (6 bases). The length of the CDR3 is 15 residues. Per germline, CDR1 MGHRA and CDR2 YSYEKL. Trimming took 3 bases from V and 2 from J, leaving 12 bases between them. CDR3 residues: CASSHWEEDTDTQYF. In DNA form, the CDR3 reads TGCGCCAGCAGCCACTGGGAGGAAGACACAGATACGCAGTATTTT.

The CDR3 DNA reads as TGCAGCGTTACGGCCAGGGGATATGGCTACACCTTC. Residues: CSVTARGYGYTF. The chain employs TRBV29-1 and TRBJ1-2; the D gene is possibly TRBD1 (6 bases). CDR3 length equals 12 residues. CDR1 is SQVTM and CDR2 is ANQGSEA in the germline V gene. Trimming shortened V by 5 bases and J by 5 bases, and 12 bases separated the two germline ends. The whole variable domain, remainder taken from reference TRBV29-1 and TRBJ1-2, is SAVISQKPSRDICQRGTSLTIQCQVDSQVTMMFWYRQQPGQSLTLIATANQGSEATYESGFVIDKFPISRPNLTFSTLTVSNMSPEDSSIYLCSVTARGYGYTFGSGTRLTVV.

This chain uses TRBV6-1 with TRBJ2-5; 9 bases line up with TRBD2. From germline, CDR1 is MNHNS and CDR2 SASEGT. Trimming cost V 6 bases and J 5 bases; bases outside gene matches: 7. This CDR3 spans 14 amino acids. The chain's CDR3 is CASRRLAGLETQYF. The DNA for the CDR3 is TGTGCCAGCAGGAGGCTAGCGGGGTTGGAGACCCAGTACTTC.

The J gene is TRBJ2-5, the V gene TRBV5-1, with D perhaps TRBD1 (6 bases). In germline, CDR1 is SGHRS, CDR2 YFSETQ. Trimming took off 9 bases at V and 5 bases at J, with 17 bases between the two ends. CDR3 length: 13 amino acids. CDR3 in DNA: TGCGCCACCTCCTTAGGGGGTGGGGAGACCCAGTACTTC. It specifies CATSLGGGETQYF.

The gene calls are TRBV30 and TRBJ1-5; 7 bases fit TRBD1. This CDR3 region has 13 residues. Trimming removed 4 bases from V and 3 bases from J; junction bases left unmatched: 3. Per the germline V gene, CDR1 is GTSNPN and CDR2 is SVGIG (reference sequence). The CDR3 loop reads CAWTGGNNQPQHF. As DNA, the CDR3 is TGTGCCTGGACAGGGGGGAACAATCAGCCCCAGCATTTT. Combining the CDR3 with reference TRBV30 and TRBJ1-5 gives the whole variable domain SQTIHQWPATLVQPVGSPLSLECTVEGTSNPNLYWYRQAAGRGLQLLFYSVGIGQISSEVPQNLSASRPQDRQFILSSKKLLLSDSGFYLCAWTGGNNQPQHFGDGTRLSIL.

The chain has TRBV15 and TRBJ1-5; D call uncertain. Germline values: CDR1 LNHNV, CDR2 YYDKDF (reference sequence). Trimming cost V 3 bases and J 4 bases, with 7 bases left between them. The CDR3 sequence is 13 residues long. CDR3 protein: CATSRDFNQPQHF. The CDR3, as DNA: TGTGCCACCAGCAGGGACTTTAATCAGCCCCAGCATTTT.